This TCR beta chain comes out of a study of identical twins. This clonotype appeared a few times. The CDR3 is made up of 17 amino acids. Germline CDR1 SQVTM, CDR2 ANQGSEA. J gave up 5 bases and V 4 bases, and 18 bases lay outside the gene matches. TCRdb itself ran the 5' RACE reads through MiXCR, one entry per CDR3 protein. The data show about 660,000 distinct CDR3 sequences, around 8.3% seen once. In addition, the sample was reused for a study of yellow fever vaccine responses in identical twins.

Sequenced sample: PBMCs. The V and J genes are TRBV29-1 and TRBJ2-5; the match to TRBD1 covers 8 bases. This clonotype was sampled from a woman aged 18-29 years in good health. CDR3 protein: CSVVPGPDRASVETQYF. As DNA, the CDR3 is TGCAGCGTTGTGCCCGGCCCGGACAGGGCGTCGGTGGAGACCCAGTACTTC.